This T cell receptor (beta chain) is from a study of shared clonotypes between healthy human individuals. TCRdb's table, derived via immunoSEQ multiplex PCR, lists solely in-frame clones and lacks some. The data hold about 520,000 clones, with around 73% observed a single time. The receptor's source is a woman aged 40 to 49 in good health. Some clones in this sample may be carry-over from other donors' samples. Sequencing input: PBMCs.

The CDR3 region has the DNA TGCGCCAGCAGGGATCCGGGATTCTACAATGAGCAGTTCTTC. Its translation: CASRDPGFYNEQFF. J is TRBJ2-1 and V is TRBV5-1; perhaps TRBD2 as D (5 bases). Germline V lookup: CDR1 SGHRS, CDR2 YFSETQ. The CDR3 is 14 residues long. Trimming left V 5 bases short and J 3 bases short, with 12 bases between.